This T cell receptor beta chain was retrieved from a study of early T cells in non-severe SARS-CoV-2 infection. A few counts support this clonotype. TCRdb ran MiXCR on the 5' RACE reads and lists one entry per CDR3 protein. The sample lists about 56,000 distinct CDR3 sequences; approximately 15% were seen once. This CDR3 has 13 amino acids. The V gene's germline CDR1 is SGHKS and CDR2 YYEKEE (reference sequence). V dropped 3 bases and J dropped 0 bases, with 7 bases sitting between them. The receptor's source is an adult who was a healthcare worker with PCR-confirmed SARS-CoV-2 infection or an uninfected control (not recorded which). The chain carries TRBV5-5 and TRBJ2-7; the D gene is possibly TRBD1 (5 bases). Sequencing used whole blood, obtained at baseline. As DNA, the CDR3 is TGTGCCAGCAGCTCCACAGGCTCCTACGAGCAGTACTTC. Its translation is CASSSTGSYEQYF. The full variable domain, with the rest looked up from reference TRBV5-5 and TRBJ2-7, is DAGVTQSPTHLIKTRGQQVTLRCSPISGHKSVSWYQQVLGQGPQFIFQYYEKEERGRGNFPDRFSARQFPNYSSELNVNALLLGDSALYLCASSSTGSYEQYFGPGTRLTVT.